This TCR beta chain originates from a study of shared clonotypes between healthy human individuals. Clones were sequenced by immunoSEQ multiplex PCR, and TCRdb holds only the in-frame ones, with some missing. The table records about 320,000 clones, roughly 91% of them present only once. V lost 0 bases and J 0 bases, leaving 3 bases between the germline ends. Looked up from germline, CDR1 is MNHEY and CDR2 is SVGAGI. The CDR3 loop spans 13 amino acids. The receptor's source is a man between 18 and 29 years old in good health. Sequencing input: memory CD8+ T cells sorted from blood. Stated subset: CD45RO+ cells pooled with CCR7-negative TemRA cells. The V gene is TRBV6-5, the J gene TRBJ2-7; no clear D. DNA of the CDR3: TGTGCCAGCAGTTACTCAGCCTCCTACGAGCAGTACTTC. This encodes CASSYSASYEQYF.